The clone carrying this TCR beta chain was observed many times. No antigen is known for it. This CDR3 spans 13 amino acids. Germline CDR1 DFQATT, CDR2 SNEGSKA (reference sequence). V lost 5 bases, J lost 3 bases, and 14 bases lay in between. These data come from a study of T cells in Graves' hyperthyroidism and ophthalmopathy. Findings of the study overall: Ophthalmopathy was model-predicted a median around seven months pre-onset.

Fresh 10 ml peripheral blood yielded PBMCs. The source material, RNA transcripts, was used to amplify TCR beta CDR3 regions. Carried out on the TCR CDR3, a first-round RT-PCR used the HTBI primer set. TCRdb processed the multiplex PCR reads anew with MiXCR; each CDR3 protein has one entry. Of under 400,000 distinct CDR3 sequences detected, 15% to 18% appear once; the ten largest clones hold 25% to 35%. This chain connects TRBV20-1 to TRBJ2-7; D not certain. The clonotype was recovered from a woman aged 18-35 years with Graves' hyperthyroidism that later progressed to Graves' ophthalmopathy. Source material: blood. Written as DNA, the CDR3 is TGCAGTGCTTTTATCCCGCTGGGCTACGAGCAGTACTTC. Its protein is CSAFIPLGYEQYF.